This T cell receptor beta chain was sequenced during a study of shared clonotypes between healthy human individuals. Whole-study context: CD4 naive and CD4 memory each took three plates per donor, while CD8 naive took two and CD8 memory one.

Here immunoSEQ multiplex PCR was the method, and the copy in TCRdb shows in-frame clones only, minus some. The table has fewer than 850,000 clones, 90% to 97% seen once. V shed 6 bases, J shed 3 bases, and the junction held 4 bases outside the gene matches. The CDR3 totals 15 residues. Germline-derived CDR1 and CDR2 are WSHSY and SAAADI. Naive CD8 populations comprised CD45RO-negative cells positively selected for CCR7, excluding terminally differentiated effector memory CD45RA+ cells. Material: naive CD8+ T cells sorted from blood. The sequence derives from a man aged 30 to 45 in good health. This rearrangement joins TRBV10-2 to TRBJ2-3; 12 bases fit TRBD2. CDR3 sequence: CASSGTSGRTDTQYF. The CDR3 DNA follows: TGCGCCAGCAGCGGAACTAGCGGGAGGACAGATACGCAGTATTTT.